This T cell receptor beta chain was recorded in a study of graft-versus-host responses after intestinal transplantation. Study summary: Each recipient received anti-thymocyte globulin induction, then tacrolimus and steroids for around three years. General study findings and limits: Early post-transplant HvG declines tracked with peak circulating GvH clone levels.

The table came from immunoSEQ multiplex PCR; TCRdb's copy has only in-frame clones and leaves some out. The sample shows around 97,000 clones, approximately 93% of them seen only once. The CDR3 loop spans 13 amino acids. The germline V and J ends were trimmed by 9 bases and 2 bases, with 11 bases remaining between them. Germline lookup yields CDR1 LNHNV and CDR2 YYDKDF (reference sequence). About this clone itself: Its cognate antigen is unknown.

This specimen consisted of unstimulated CD8+ T cells sorted from spleen or lymph node cells, obtained before intestinal transplant. The TCR originated in a human donor who received an intestinal transplant. The rearrangement joins TRBV15 to TRBJ1-5; D is uncertain. The CDR3 here is CATTGWGNQPQHF. The DNA of the CDR3 is TGTGCCACTACCGGCTGGGGCAATCAGCCCCAGCATTTT.